The clone carrying this TCR beta chain was counted once. Its antigen is not identified. The CDR3 is 15 amino acids. The V gene lost 7 bases and the J gene lost 1 base, with 15 bases spanning the gap. Primers used in a second PCR of about 6 to 11 cycles were a sample-barcoded 5' primer and a J-beta primer mix. TCRdb used MiXCR to reprocess the 5' RACE reads, holding one entry per CDR3 protein. Of over a million distinct CDR3 sequences in the sample, 25% were seen once. The data derive from a study of blood T cells in healthy people across ages. Whole-study findings and limits: One million T cells yielded diversity estimates that were considered underestimates.

The sample was also linked to a second study, of T cells of mothers and their children.

Sample: blood. The receptor was derived from a girl aged 2-10 years in good health. The V and J genes are TRBV12-3 or TRBV12-4 and TRBJ2-3; no definite D call. For the CDR3, the DNA is TGTGCCAGCACCCCTCGGAACACGGGCACAGATACGCAGTATTTT. This translates into CASTPRNTGTDTQYF.